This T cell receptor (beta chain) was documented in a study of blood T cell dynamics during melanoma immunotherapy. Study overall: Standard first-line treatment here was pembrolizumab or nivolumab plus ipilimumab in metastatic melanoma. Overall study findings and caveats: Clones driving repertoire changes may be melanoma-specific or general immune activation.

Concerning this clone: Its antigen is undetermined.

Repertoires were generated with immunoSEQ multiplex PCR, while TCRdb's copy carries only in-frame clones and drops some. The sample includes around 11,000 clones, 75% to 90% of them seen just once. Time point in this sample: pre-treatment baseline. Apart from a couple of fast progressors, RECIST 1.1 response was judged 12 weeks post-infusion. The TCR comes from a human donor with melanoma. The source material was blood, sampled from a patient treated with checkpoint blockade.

The CDR3 coding sequence is TGTGCCAGCAGCTTAGGAGCGGGACAGGGCACAGATACGCAGTATTTT. Its protein is CASSLGAGQGTDTQYF. V gene TRBV7-9 combines with J gene TRBJ2-3, with D possibly matching TRBD1 (8 bases). Germline values: CDR1 SEHNR, CDR2 FQNEAQ (reference sequence). The CDR3 extends over 16 amino acids. V lost 1 base to trimming and J lost 1 base, with 12 bases between them.